Listed here are 20 T cell receptor beta chains from one sample, sequenced in a study of blood T cell repertoires in COVID-19 (dated by TCRdb to about 2020). Library generation was performed with the immunoSEQ multiplex PCR assay. Entries here come from immuneACCESS through TCRdb and include only in-frame sequences with V and J called. Some clones fail to appear in such tables; in the studies checked, an unresolved V gene covers under half of the shortfall, and the cause of the remainder is unknown. Within this sample are a few hundred thousand clones, with approximately 86% of them counted one time only. Together, the top ten hold under 15% of the sample. Sample: peripheral blood. These receptors originate from a woman in her 70s with COVID-19, enrolled during active disease.

The chain joins TRBV30 to TRBJ1-2; D remains unclear. CDR1 and CDR2 (germline): GTSNPN, SVGIG (reference sequence). This CDR3 has 20 residues. V lost 3 bases to trimming and J lost 1 base, with 30 bases between them. The CDR3: CAWSSVGSRIGPLGNYGYTF. The CDR3 DNA is TGTGCCTGGAGCTCCGTAGGGAGCCGTATCGGGCCCCTCGGTAACTATGGCTACACCTTC.

The V gene is TRBV4-1, the J gene TRBJ2-7; D remains unclear. The CDR3 runs to 17 residues. Germline CDR1 and CDR2: MGHRA and YSYEKL. V was pared by 0 bases and J by 7 bases, with 22 bases between. The CDR3 spells CASSQDSLTLPSREQYF. The CDR3 DNA follows: TGCGCCAGCAGCCAAGATAGTCTTACGCTGCCGTCACGGGAGCAGTACTTC.

Notes on this clone: Different DNA sequences within this sample yield the same CDR3. This chain joins TRBV12-3 or TRBV12-4 and TRBJ2-5; perhaps TRBD1 as D (5 bases). The CDR3 is made up of 13 amino acids. V was pared by 2 bases and J by 5 bases, with 9 bases between. Here the CDR3 DNA reads TGTGCCAGCAGTTTATGGGGCCGGGAGACCCAGTACTTC. Its translation: CASSLWGRETQYF.

The rearrangement uses TRBV6-4 and TRBJ2-5, with TRBD2 as a possible D gene (6 bases). Trimming removed 5 bases at V and 5 bases at J, with 12 bases between. Germline loops: CDR1 MRHNA, CDR2 SNTAGT. This CDR3 spans 13 amino acids. The CDR3 loop reads CASSLRGGETQYF. CDR3 in DNA: TGTGCCAGCAGTCTCCGTGGGGGGGAGACCCAGTACTTC.

The V and J genes are TRBV5-1 and TRBJ2-1, with TRBD2 matching over 10 bases. Germline CDR1 reads SGHRS; CDR2 reads YFSETQ. V shed 4 bases, J shed 0 bases, and the junction held 16 bases outside the gene matches. There are 20 residues in the CDR3. In DNA form, the CDR3 reads TGCGCCAGCAGCCCCGGGGGTAGCGGGGGGTCTAGGAGCTCCTACAATGAGCAGTTCTTC. Its translation is CASSPGGSGGSRSSYNEQFF.

This rearrangement joins TRBV27 to TRBJ2-3; the match to TRBD1 covers 7 bases. The CDR3 loop spans 13 amino acids. Germline V gene data show CDR1 as MNHEY and CDR2 as SMNVEV (reference sequence). The V and J ends lost 10 bases and 10 bases, in that order; junction bases with no gene match: 14. The chain's CDR3 is CATSYTGEGAQYF. CDR3 DNA sequence: TGTGCCACATCCTACACAGGGGAAGGTGCGCAGTATTTT.

This chain connects TRBV7-3 to TRBJ2-3; TRBD2 agrees at 10 bases. The V gene end was trimmed by 0 bases and the J gene end by 4 bases; junction bases not matched to a gene: 7. CDR1 SGHTA and CDR2 FQGTGA come from the germline V gene. The CDR3 extends over 17 amino acids. CDR3 sequence reads: CASSLTVAGGGADTQYF. CDR3 nucleotides: TGTGCCAGCAGCTTAACGGTAGCGGGGGGAGGAGCAGATACGCAGTATTTT.

This chain joins TRBV11-2 and TRBJ2-1; 8 bases match TRBD2. V lost 0 bases to trimming and J lost 1 base; unmatched junction nucleotides: 11. CDR3 length equals 19 residues. Germline CDR1 and CDR2: SGHAT and FQNNGV. CDR3 region: CASSLDAVAGRKSYNEQFF. The CDR3 DNA sequence: TGTGCCAGCAGCTTAGACGCGGTAGCGGGACGGAAATCCTACAATGAGCAGTTCTTC.

The chain carries TRBV18 and TRBJ2-1; a possible D gene is TRBD2 (6 bases). The V gene's germline CDR1 is KGHSH and CDR2 LQKENI. With 4 bases removed from V and 7 bases from J, the gap between germline ends came to 23 bases. CDR3 length: 17 amino acids. The CDR3 DNA reads as TGTGCCAGCTCACAGACCCCCCGGGGGACGGTATTAAATGAGCAGTTCTTC. It translates to CASSQTPRGTVLNEQFF.

This clone was counted once. The rearrangement links TRBV12-3 or TRBV12-4 to TRBJ1-2; unclear D gene. Trimming removed 2 bases from V and 7 bases from J, with 11 bases in between. The CDR3 covers 13 residues. As DNA, the CDR3 is TGTGCCAGCAGTTTAATTATTGGCGGTGGCTACACCTTC. It yields the protein CASSLIIGGGYTF.

In this sample, this clone turned up a few times. The gene calls are TRBV4-3 and TRBJ1-6; D may be TRBD1 (6 bases). V lost 0 bases and J 8 bases, leaving 11 bases between the germline ends. The CDR3 has 15 amino acids. CDR1 LGHNA and CDR2 YSLEER come from the germline V gene. The CDR3 sequence is CASSQDGGMDSPLHF. Written as DNA, the CDR3 is TGCGCCAGCAGCCAAGATGGGGGCATGGATTCACCCCTCCACTTT.

Notes on this clone: Other DNA sequences in this specimen translate into the identical CDR3. The V call is TRBV9, the J call TRBJ1-6; perhaps TRBD1 as D (5 bases). Germline loops: CDR1 SGDLS, CDR2 YYNGEE. Trimming pared 0 bases from V and 7 bases from J, leaving 8 bases between. The CDR3 length is 14 residues. The CDR3 region is CASSVGGGNSPLHF. Written as DNA, the CDR3 is TGTGCCAGCAGCGTAGGGGGCGGCAATTCACCCCTCCACTTT.

The genes are TRBV18 and TRBJ1-5; D unresolved. Germline V CDR1 and CDR2: KGHSH, LQKENI. The CDR3 loop spans 14 amino acids. V was clipped by 1 base and J by 6 bases, with 10 bases between them. The CDR3 is CASSPLVGSQPQHF. CDR3 in DNA: TGTGCCAGCTCACCACTGGTGGGCTCTCAGCCCCAGCATTTT.

The J gene is TRBJ2-3, the V gene TRBV5-6; D not resolved. The CDR3 loop spans 13 amino acids. CDR1 SGHDT and CDR2 YYEEEE come from the germline V gene. The ends were cut back, 3 bases at V and 0 bases at J, with 5 bases in the middle. This chain's CDR3 is CASSSQSTDTQYF. The CDR3 nucleotides are TGTGCCAGCAGCTCACAGAGCACAGATACGCAGTATTTT.

The J gene is TRBJ2-5, the V gene TRBV18; TRBD1 matches at 7 bases. The junction had 8 bases not matched to a gene; V was cut back by 3 bases and J by 1 base. CDR3 size: 16 residues. Germline values: CDR1 KGHSH, CDR2 LQKENI. The CDR3 loop is CASSPQNRGPQETQYF. CDR3 DNA sequence: TGTGCCAGCTCACCCCAGAACAGGGGACCCCAAGAGACCCAGTACTTC.

The chain recombines TRBV9 with TRBJ2-5, with 7 positions matching TRBD1. The CDR3 loop spans 17 amino acids. With V trimmed by 3 bases and J by 7 bases, 18 bases remained unmatched. CDR1 is SGDLS, CDR2 YYNGEE, per germline. For the CDR3, the DNA is TGTGCCAGCAGCGAGAGAGGGGACAGCTATCTAGGACGGACCCAGTACTTC. Amino acids: CASSERGDSYLGRTQYF.

This clone was detected once. The CDR3 here is CASSDRGGGSYNEQFF. Written as DNA, the CDR3 is TGTGCCAGCAGTGACAGGGGCGGGGGTTCCTACAATGAGCAGTTCTTC. The chain employs TRBV6-1 and TRBJ2-1, with D maybe TRBD2 (7 bases). CDR1 is MNHNS, CDR2 SASEGT, per germline. This CDR3 has 16 residues. Trimming took off 3 bases at V and 1 base at J, with 13 bases between the two ends.

This rearrangement joins TRBV12-5 to TRBJ2-5; the match to TRBD1 covers 10 bases. The CDR3 totals 14 residues. Losses at the gene ends were 4 bases for V and 6 bases for J; bases not matched to a gene: 5. Germline V lookup: CDR1 LGHNT, CDR2 FRNRAP. The CDR3 DNA reads TGTGCTAGTGGTTGGGGACAGGGGTTAAAGACCCAGTACTTC. It yields the protein CASGWGQGLKTQYF.

CDR3 region: CASSLPGTSYEQYF. DNA for the CDR3: TGTGCCAGCAGCTTACCGGGTACGTCCTACGAGCAGTACTTC. The J gene is TRBJ2-7, the V gene TRBV7-2; D gene unclear. Between the trimmed V and J ends, which lost 2 bases and 1 base, there was a span of 9 bases. This CDR3 has 14 residues. Germline V gene lookup returns CDR1 SGHTA and CDR2 FQGNSA.

The J gene is TRBJ2-5, the V gene TRBV9, with a possible D match to TRBD1 (7 bases). Trimming left V 4 bases short and J 5 bases short, with 18 bases between. The CDR3 spans 15 residues. The germline CDR1 and CDR2 sequences are SGDLS and YYNGEE. The CDR3 loop is CASSPRGPRGETQYF. In DNA form, the CDR3 reads TGTGCCAGCAGCCCTCGGGGGCCCAGGGGGGAGACCCAGTACTTC.